The rows below give T cell receptor beta chains drawn from one sample of a study of OX40 agonist ivuxolimab in advanced cancers. The assay was immunoSEQ multiplex PCR, and TCRdb's table has in-frame clones only and misses some. The sample lists about 47,000 clones, around four fifths occurring once. The sample consisted of CD4+ or CD8+ T cells sorted from blood, taken in a trial of the OX40 agonist ivuxolimab. Receptors were obtained from an adult with an advanced solid tumor such as melanoma, head and neck, liver or kidney cancer. Each CDR3 is given with its conserved first and last residue. Fields, in order: V gene, clone size, D gene, J gene, CDR3 protein, CDR3 DNA. The D gene is left open where the match is weak. Only part of the rows carry a size: once, few, many, or a class if the clone is expanded.

TRBV6-5,-,-,TRBJ1-2,CASSYQGLGYTF,TGTGCCAGCAGTTACCAGGGTCTTGGCTACACCTTC
TRBV7-3,-,-,TRBJ2-5,CASSLSIRGTGETQYF,TGTGCCAGCAGCTTAAGTATCCGGGGCACTGGGGAGACCCAGTACTTC
TRBV11-2,-,TRBD1,TRBJ2-4,CASSLAGTGPLDIQYF,TGTGCCAGCAGCTTAGCGGGGACAGGGCCTTTGGACATTCAGTACTTC
TRBV15,-,TRBD1,TRBJ1-1,CATLPAGGNTEAFF,TGTGCCACCCTCCCGGCAGGGGGGAACACTGAAGCTTTCTTT
TRBV7-9,-,TRBD1,TRBJ2-5,CASSFGQESGTQYF,TGTGCCAGCAGCTTTGGACAGGAATCCGGGACCCAGTACTTC
TRBV27,-,-,TRBJ1-5,CASSLTGYSNQPQHF,TGTGCCAGCAGTTTGACGGGGTATAGCAATCAGCCCCAGCATTTT
TRBV18,few,TRBD1,TRBJ2-2,CASSPYVGLTGGENTGELFF,TGTGCCAGCTCACCGTACGTGGGTTTGACAGGGGGCGAGAACACCGGGGAGCTGTTTTTT
TRBV19,-,-,TRBJ2-7,CASSIVTVFGGATSYEQYF,TGTGCCAGTAGTATAGTTACGGTTTTTGGTGGGGCGACTTCTTACGAGCAGTACTTC
TRBV7-9,once,TRBD1,TRBJ1-1,CASSLWTGGAEAFF,TGTGCCAGCAGCTTATGGACAGGGGGGGCAGAAGCTTTCTTT
TRBV28,-,-,TRBJ1-1,CASRYVWGPGNTEAFF,TGTGCCAGCAGGTACGTTTGGGGACCGGGGAACACTGAAGCTTTCTTT
TRBV2,-,TRBD1,TRBJ1-1,CASSETGGLMNTEAFF,TGTGCCAGCAGTGAAACAGGGGGCCTCATGAACACTGAAGCTTTCTTT
TRBV27,once,-,TRBJ1-2,CASSNFHTNYGYTF,TGTGCCAGCAGTAATTTTCACACCAACTATGGCTACACCTTC
TRBV28,-,TRBD2,TRBJ2-7,CASRGTSGSFYEQYF,TGTGCCAGCAGAGGGACTAGCGGGAGTTTTTACGAGCAGTACTTC
TRBV5-6,-,-,TRBJ2-2,CASSLVPRGNTGELFF,TGTGCCAGCAGCTTGGTCCCCCGGGGGAACACCGGGGAGCTGTTTTTT
TRBV28,-,-,TRBJ2-7,CASRPSLTYEQYF,TGTGCCAGCAGACCTAGCTTAACCTACGAGCAGTACTTC
TRBV27,-,-,TRBJ2-7,CASSLSDLSYEQYF,TGTGCCAGCAGTTTATCCGATCTCTCCTACGAGCAGTACTTC
TRBV27,medium-sized,TRBD1,TRBJ1-2,CASSLGYRGNGYTF,TGTGCCAGCAGTTTGGGGTACAGGGGGAATGGCTACACCTTC
TRBV7-9,-,-,TRBJ2-7,CASSLSPGSYEQYF,TGTGCCAGCAGCTTAAGTCCGGGTTCCTACGAGCAGTACTTC
TRBV7-9,-,-,TRBJ2-5,CASSTGWGETQYF,TGTGCCAGCAGCACAGGGTGGGGAGAGACCCAGTACTTC
TRBV5-4,-,TRBD1,TRBJ1-6,CASSRLGWGTADNSPLHF,TGTGCCAGCAGCCGGCTGGGATGGGGGACAGCAGATAATTCACCCCTCCACTTT
TRBV7-8,-,-,TRBJ1-1,CASSFAGYEDTEAFF,TGTGCCAGCAGCTTTGCAGGGTATGAGGACACTGAAGCTTTCTTT
TRBV10-1,-,-,TRBJ2-3,CASSGVGVTDTQYF,TGCGCCAGCAGTGGGGTGGGGGTAACAGATACGCAGTATTTT
TRBV2,-,-,TRBJ2-1,CASSELLPGYTHNEQFF,TGTGCCAGCAGTGAACTATTGCCTGGTTATACGCACAATGAGCAGTTCTTC
TRBV4-1,-,-,TRBJ2-7,CASILTRVSYEQYF,TGCGCCAGCATCCTCACTAGGGTTTCCTACGAGCAGTACTTC
TRBV28,-,TRBD1,TRBJ2-7,CASRERQGGTYEQYF,TGTGCCAGCAGAGAACGACAGGGGGGAACCTACGAGCAGTACTTC
TRBV11-2,-,-,TRBJ1-1,CASSNHAAEAFF,TGTGCCAGCAGCAACCACGCCGCTGAAGCTTTCTTT
TRBV14,-,TRBD1,TRBJ2-7,CASSQKGQAAYEQYF,TGTGCCAGCAGCCAGAAGGGACAGGCTGCCTACGAGCAGTACTTC
TRBV27,-,TRBD2,TRBJ2-7,CASSPTSASYEQYF,TGTGCCAGCAGTCCAACTAGCGCCTCCTACGAGCAGTACTTC
TRBV2,-,-,TRBJ1-4,CASLNRDNNEKLFF,TGTGCCAGTTTGAACAGGGATAATAATGAAAAACTGTTTTTT
TRBV4-1,-,TRBD1,TRBJ2-1,CASSHTGQGYNEQFF,TGCGCCAGCAGCCATACAGGACAGGGTTACAATGAGCAGTTCTTC
TRBV5-4,-,TRBD2,TRBJ2-1,CASSLIAGGKNEQFF,TGTGCCAGCAGCTTGATAGCGGGGGGGAAGAATGAGCAGTTCTTC
TRBV6-1,large,TRBD1,TRBJ2-7,CASSETTGLVYEQYF,TGTGCCAGCAGCGAAACGACAGGGTTGGTCTACGAGCAGTACTTC
TRBV28,-,-,TRBJ1-5,CASSSNEGSYNQPQHF,TGTGCCAGCAGTTCGAACGAGGGCAGTTATAATCAGCCCCAGCATTTT
TRBV19,few,TRBD2,TRBJ2-1,CASSRSGRGDNEQFF,TGTGCCAGTAGTCGTAGCGGGAGGGGGGACAATGAGCAGTTCTTC
TRBV19,-,-,TRBJ1-5,CASSIDLGGQPQHF,TGTGCCAGTAGTATAGATCTGGGGGGTCAGCCCCAGCATTTT